A single sample gave rise to the 22 T cell receptor beta chains below, sequenced in a study of T cell repertoires in cytomegalovirus infection. MiXCR, run by TCRdb on the reads, gives a single entry per CDR3 protein. This table has hundreds of thousands of distinct CDR3 sequences, approximately 34% appearing once. The sample comprised PBMCs. These receptors all stem from a human donor in good health (CMV status not recorded). Some clones in this sample may be carry-over from other donors' samples.

This clonotype was counted between two and nine times. The J gene is TRBJ1-1, the V gene TRBV20-1, with D possibly matching TRBD1 (5 bases). Per germline, CDR1 DFQATT and CDR2 SNEGSKA (reference sequence). Trimming left V 5 bases short and J 6 bases short, with 10 bases between. The CDR3 spans 11 residues. The DNA of the CDR3 is TGCAGTGCTTTCGGACACGCTGAAGCTTTCTTT. Its translation is CSAFGHAEAFF.

The gene calls are TRBV6-1 and TRBJ1-1; no clear D gene. The germline V and J ends were trimmed by 6 bases and 4 bases, with 18 bases remaining between them. The CDR3 has 15 amino acids. Germline values: CDR1 MNHNS, CDR2 SASEGT. For the CDR3, the DNA is TGTGCCAGCAGCTTCCACATGAGTCTCGGCACTGAAGCTTTCTTT. It codes for CASSFHMSLGTEAFF.

This clonotype has just a few counts. The rearrangement uses TRBV6-6 and TRBJ2-7; TRBD2 matches 7 bases. Germline CDR1 and CDR2: MNHNY and SVGAGI (reference sequence). This CDR3 contains 14 residues. V was clipped by 7 bases and J by 5 bases; unmatched bases: 11. CDR3 sequence (DNA): TGTGCCAGCACCCTGACTAGCACAACCCACGAGCAGTACTTC. Translating gives CASTLTSTTHEQYF.

The table lists this clonotype with many counts. The V and J genes are TRBV7-6 and TRBJ2-7, with TRBD1 matching 7 bases. Germline CDR1 is SGHVS and CDR2 is FNYEAQ. The CDR3 loop spans 16 amino acids. With 5 bases clipped from V and 0 bases from J, the junction kept 10 bases outside the gene matches. CDR3 in amino acids: CASSLRGRGSSYEQYF. In nucleotides, the CDR3 is TGTGCCAGCAGCCTGAGGGGCAGGGGGAGCTCCTACGAGCAGTACTTC.

There are a few counts of this clonotype. The V gene is TRBV7-8, the J gene TRBJ2-1; 8 nucleotides align to TRBD2. This CDR3 comprises 18 residues. The J segment lost 2 bases and the V segment lost 2 bases, leaving 11 bases of the junction unmatched. In germline, CDR1 is SGHVS, CDR2 FQNEAQ. In nucleotides, the CDR3 is TGTGCCAGCAGCTTACGGGGGGGTCTTCTGGAGACCTACAATGAGCAGTTCTTC. Its protein is CASSLRGGLLETYNEQFF.

This chain connects TRBV19 to TRBJ1-1, with 7 bases aligning to TRBD1. Per germline, CDR1 LNHDA and CDR2 SQIVND (reference sequence). Trimming removed 5 bases from V and 0 bases from J; junction bases left unmatched: 12. The CDR3 runs to 17 residues. This CDR3 is CASSLKPGTDLNTEAFF. CDR3 in DNA: TGTGCCAGTAGTCTAAAACCGGGGACAGACCTGAACACTGAAGCTTTCTTT. The full variable domain, in which reference TRBV19 and TRBJ1-1 provide the parts outside the CDR3, is DGGITQSPKYLFRKEGQNVTLSCEQNLNHDAMYWYRQDPGQGLRLIYYSQIVNDFQKGDIAEGYSVSREKKESFPLTVTSAQKNPTAFYLCASSLKPGTDLNTEAFFGQGTRLTVV.

This clonotype has a handful of counts. The rearrangement uses TRBV29-1 and TRBJ2-1; D gene uncertain. Germline V gene data show CDR1 as SQVTM and CDR2 as ANQGSEA. V was cut by 2 bases and J by 0 bases, with 5 bases left in between. This CDR3 has 13 amino acids. CDR3 sequence: CSVEFRSYNEQFF. The CDR3 region has the DNA TGCAGCGTTGAATTCCGCTCCTACAATGAGCAGTTCTTC.

Of note for this clonotype: Sequence at one end of the junction differs from germline and may be a read error. This chain links TRBV12-5 with TRBJ2-2; tentative D call: TRBD1 (6 bases). Germline CDR1 is LGHNT and CDR2 is FRNRAP. The CDR3 consists of 18 residues. The CDR3 region has the DNA TGTGCTAGTTGTTTGGTGACCGGGACACCCCCGAACACCGGGGAGCTGTTTTTT. The encoded protein is CASCLVTGTPPNTGELFF.

This clonotype appeared a few times. The rearrangement joins TRBV6-4 to TRBJ1-1, with TRBD1 as a possible D gene (5 bases). This CDR3 spans 13 amino acids. Germline CDR1 MRHNA, CDR2 SNTAGT. The V end was cut by 3 bases, the J end by 4 bases, with 9 bases between. CDR3 sequence: CASSEGQGTEAFF. The CDR3 region has the DNA TGTGCCAGCAGTGAGGGCCAGGGCACTGAAGCTTTCTTT.

The CDR3 sequence: CSARTAREMMFF. The CDR3 DNA is TGCAGTGCTCGGACAGCACGTGAAATGATGTTTTTT. The chain has TRBV20-1 and TRBJ1-4; D is perhaps TRBD1 (6 bases). Germline V gene lookup returns CDR1 DFQATT and CDR2 SNEGSKA (reference sequence). The CDR3 extends over 12 amino acids. V lost 5 bases to trimming and J lost 15 bases, with 19 bases between them.

Comment on this clonotype: The conserved final phenylalanine or tryptophan is absent from the CDR3, which likely points to a read error. The chain has TRBV7-4 and TRBJ2-7, with 12 bases aligning to TRBD2. CDR3 size: 16 residues. Trimming removed 2 bases from V and 0 bases from J; junction bases left unmatched: 2. Germline CDR1 and CDR2: SGHVT and SQSDAQ. CDR3: CASSLRLAGASYEQYL. The CDR3 nucleotides read TGTGCCAGCAGCTTAAGACTAGCGGGGGCCTCCTACGAGCAGTACTTA.

V and J are TRBV7-9 and TRBJ2-3, with TRBD1 matching 7 bases. This CDR3 contains 15 residues. Germline-derived CDR1 and CDR2 are SEHNR and FQNEAQ (reference sequence). Unmatched junction bases numbered 6, after V lost 1 base and J lost 5 bases. CDR3 amino acids: CASSLGGQPLDTQYF. CDR3 in DNA: TGTGCCAGCAGCTTAGGGGGACAGCCCCTAGATACGCAGTATTTT. The full variable domain, completed using reference TRBV7-9 and TRBJ2-3, is DTGVSQNPRHKITKRGQNVTFRCDPISEHNRLYWYRQTLGQGPEFLTYFQNEAQLEKSRLLSDRFSAERPKGSFSTLEIQRTEQGDSAMYLCASSLGGQPLDTQYFGPGTRLTVL.

This clonotype was counted only a few times. The J gene is TRBJ2-2, the V gene TRBV7-8; perhaps TRBD1 as D (6 bases). Germline V CDR1 and CDR2: SGHVS, FQNEAQ. V lost 3 bases to trimming and J lost 8 bases, with 13 bases between them. The CDR3 is made up of 14 amino acids. The CDR3 here is CASSFNRDLGELFF. In nucleotides, the CDR3 is TGTGCCAGCAGCTTCAACAGGGATCTGGGGGAGCTGTTTTTT.

For this clonotype: One end of the junction does not line up with germline, which may come from a read error. The chain joins TRBV7-2 to TRBJ1-2; 7 bases are a match to TRBD1. CDR1 is SGHTA and CDR2 is FQGNSA in the germline V gene. This CDR3 has 14 amino acids. The CDR3 DNA reads TGTGCCAGCAGCTTCGGGACAGCCACCTATGGCTGCACCTTC. Translating it yields CASSFGTATYGCTF.

Concerning this clonotype: One junction end does not reproduce the germline sequence, and a read error may be involved. The chain recombines TRBV6-6 with TRBJ1-5; no firm D call. The CDR3 is made up of 14 amino acids. From germline, CDR1 is MNHNY and CDR2 SVGAGI (reference sequence). The CDR3: CASSPRDSKQPQHF. Here the CDR3 DNA reads TGTGCCAGCAGCCCCAGAGATAGCAAACAGCCCCAGCATTTT.

This sequence joins TRBV24-1 and TRBJ1-1; the match to TRBD1 covers 10 bases. Germline CDR1 and CDR2: KGHDR and SFDVKD. V dropped 3 bases and J dropped 4; count of bases not matched to a gene: 7. The CDR3 loop spans 16 amino acids. The CDR3 DNA follows: TGTGCCACCAGTGATACCGACAGGGGGCTGGGCACTGAAGCTTTCTTT. As protein: CATSDTDRGLGTEAFF.

This clonotype was detected a few times. The CDR3 is CASSIGQVQRHGYTF. The CDR3 bases are TGTGCCAGCAGCATCGGACAGGTCCAGCGGCATGGCTACACCTTC. The V call is TRBV5-4, the J call TRBJ1-2; 7 bases are a match to TRBD1. The CDR3 length is 15 residues. Germline V gene sequence: CDR1 SGHNT, CDR2 YYREEE (reference sequence). The V gene end was trimmed by 4 bases and the J gene end by 6 bases; junction bases not matched to a gene: 12.

The chain combines TRBV7-2 with TRBJ2-7; D is undetermined. Germline V gene lookup returns CDR1 SGHTA and CDR2 FQGNSA. The CDR3 is 14 residues long. V shed 3 bases and J shed 1 base, with 10 bases lying between them. The CDR3 bases are TGTGCCAGCAGCTTCTCCCCGAGTTCCTACGAGCAGTACTTC. Its translation is CASSFSPSSYEQYF.

This clonotype was found many times. This chain uses TRBV6-1 with TRBJ2-6; 7 bases fit TRBD1. The J segment lost 4 bases and the V segment lost 5 bases, leaving 5 bases of the junction unmatched. From germline, CDR1 is MNHNS and CDR2 SASEGT. The CDR3 loop spans 15 amino acids. CDR3 loop: CASSRQGPGANVLTF. The CDR3 coding sequence is TGTGCCAGCAGTCGACAGGGTCCAGGGGCCAACGTCCTGACTTTC.

This rearrangement joins TRBV5-6 to TRBJ1-6, with a weak D call TRBD1 (5 bases). The CDR3 contains 12 residues. Trimming took 1 base from V and 13 from J, leaving 9 bases between them. Germline CDR1 and CDR2: SGHDT and YYEEEE. The chain's CDR3 is CASSLPGRPLHF. The CDR3 DNA reads TGTGCCAGCAGCTTGCCAGGGCGGCCCCTCCACTTT.

The sample holds a few counts of this clonotype. This chain connects TRBV6-5 to TRBJ2-3; 8 bases are a match to TRBD2. Germline V gene data show CDR1 as MNHEY and CDR2 as SVGAGI. V shed 4 bases and J 4 bases; nucleotides not matched to a gene: 10. The CDR3 has 16 amino acids. Here the CDR3 reads CASSFLTSAGADTQYF. In DNA, the CDR3 is TGTGCCAGCAGTTTCCTGACTAGCGCGGGCGCAGATACGCAGTATTTT.

V usage is TRBV18 and J usage is TRBJ1-1; D is unclear. Between the trimmed V and J ends, which lost 4 bases and 3 bases, there was a span of 21 bases. Germline loops: CDR1 KGHSH, CDR2 LQKENI. The CDR3 has 17 residues. CDR3 loop: CASSLQNPRSGDTEAFF. For the CDR3, the DNA is TGTGCCAGCTCACTACAAAATCCTCGGAGTGGTGACACTGAAGCTTTCTTT.